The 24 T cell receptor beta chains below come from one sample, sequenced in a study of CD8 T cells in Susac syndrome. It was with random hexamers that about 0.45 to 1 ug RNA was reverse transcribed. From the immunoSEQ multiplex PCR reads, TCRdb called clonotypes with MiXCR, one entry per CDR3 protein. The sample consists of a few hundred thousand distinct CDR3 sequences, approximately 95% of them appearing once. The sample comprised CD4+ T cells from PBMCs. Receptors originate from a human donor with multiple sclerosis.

In DNA form, the CDR3 reads TGTGCCAGCAATTCAGGGGAAAATTCACCCCTCCACTTT. As protein: CASNSGENSPLHF. The chain recombines TRBV2 with TRBJ1-6; a weak D match, TRBD1 (6 bases). V gave up 7 bases and J gave up 7 bases, with 11 bases separating them. Germline V gives CDR1 SNHLY, CDR2 FYNNEI. This CDR3 contains 13 residues.

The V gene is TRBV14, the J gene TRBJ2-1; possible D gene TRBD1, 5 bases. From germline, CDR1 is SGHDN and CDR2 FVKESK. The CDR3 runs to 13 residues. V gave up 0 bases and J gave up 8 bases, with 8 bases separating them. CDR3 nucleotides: TGTGCCAGCAGCCAAGATCTCAGGGATGAGCAGTTCTTC. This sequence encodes CASSQDLRDEQFF. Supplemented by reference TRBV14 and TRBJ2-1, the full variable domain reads EAGVTQFPSHSVIEKGQTVTLRCDPISGHDNLYWYRRVMGKEIKFLLHFVKESKQDESGMPNNRFLAERTGGTYSTLKVQPAELEDSGVYFCASSQDLRDEQFFGPGTRLTVL.

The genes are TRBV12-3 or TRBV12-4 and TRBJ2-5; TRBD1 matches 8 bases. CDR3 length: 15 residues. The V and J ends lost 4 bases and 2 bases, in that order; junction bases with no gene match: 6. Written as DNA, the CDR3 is TGTGCCAGCAGTTCACCCCGGACAGGGCAAGAGACCCAGTACTTC. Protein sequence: CASSSPRTGQETQYF.

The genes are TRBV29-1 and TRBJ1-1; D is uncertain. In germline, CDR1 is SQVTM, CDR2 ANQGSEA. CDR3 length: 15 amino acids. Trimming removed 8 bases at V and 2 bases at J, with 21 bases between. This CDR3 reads CSSAPRLSINTEAFF. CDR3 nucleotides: TGCAGCTCGGCCCCCAGACTGTCGATAAACACTGAAGCTTTCTTT.

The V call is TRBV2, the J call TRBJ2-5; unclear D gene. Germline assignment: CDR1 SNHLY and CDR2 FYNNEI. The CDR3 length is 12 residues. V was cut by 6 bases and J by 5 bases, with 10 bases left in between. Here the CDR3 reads CASSKEQETQYF. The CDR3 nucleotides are TGTGCCAGCAGCAAGGAGCAGGAGACCCAGTACTTC.

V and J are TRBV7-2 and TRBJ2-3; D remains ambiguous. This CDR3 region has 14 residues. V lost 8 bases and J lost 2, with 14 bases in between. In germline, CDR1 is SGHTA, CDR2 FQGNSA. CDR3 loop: CASSEDRTTDTQYF. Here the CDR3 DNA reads TGTGCCAGCTCCGAGGATCGCACCACAGATACGCAGTATTTT. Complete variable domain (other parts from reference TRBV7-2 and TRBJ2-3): GAGVSQSPSNKVTEKGKDVELRCDPISGHTALYWYRQSLGQGLEFLIYFQGNSAPDKSGLPSDRFSAERTGGSVSTLTIQRTQQEDSAVYLCASSEDRTTDTQYFGPGTRLTVL.

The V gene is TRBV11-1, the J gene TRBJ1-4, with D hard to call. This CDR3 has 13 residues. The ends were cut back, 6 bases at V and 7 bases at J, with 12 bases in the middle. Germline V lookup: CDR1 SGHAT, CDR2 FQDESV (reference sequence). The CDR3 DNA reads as TGTGCCAGCAGAAACCGAGGCGGTGAAAAACTGTTTTTT. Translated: CASRNRGGEKLFF.

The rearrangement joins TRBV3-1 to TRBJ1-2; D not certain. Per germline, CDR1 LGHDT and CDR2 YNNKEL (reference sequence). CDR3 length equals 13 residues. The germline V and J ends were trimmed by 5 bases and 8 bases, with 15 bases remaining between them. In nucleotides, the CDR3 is TGTGCCAGCAGCACAACAGACCCTCGGGGCTACACCTTC. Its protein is CASSTTDPRGYTF.

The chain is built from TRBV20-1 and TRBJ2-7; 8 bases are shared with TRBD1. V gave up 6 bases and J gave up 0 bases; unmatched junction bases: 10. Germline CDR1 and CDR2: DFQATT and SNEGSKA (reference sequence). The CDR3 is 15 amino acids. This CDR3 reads CSAPNRDRPSYEQYF. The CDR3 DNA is TGCAGTGCCCCTAACCGGGACAGGCCCTCCTACGAGCAGTACTTC.

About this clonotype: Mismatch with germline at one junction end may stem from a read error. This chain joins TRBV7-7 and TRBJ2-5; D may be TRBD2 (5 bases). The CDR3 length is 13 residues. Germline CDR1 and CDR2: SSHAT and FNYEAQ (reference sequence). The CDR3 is CASSFRTGETQYF. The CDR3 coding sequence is TGTGCTAGCAGCTTTAGGACGGGGGAGACCCAGTACTTC.

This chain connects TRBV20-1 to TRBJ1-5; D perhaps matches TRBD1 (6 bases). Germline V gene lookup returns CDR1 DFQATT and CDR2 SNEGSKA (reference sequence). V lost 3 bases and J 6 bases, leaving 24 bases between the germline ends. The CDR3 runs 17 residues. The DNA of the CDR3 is TGCAGTGCTAGTAATATGGGGGCGCGGACTTGGAGTCAGCCCCAGCATTTT. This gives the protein CSASNMGARTWSQPQHF.

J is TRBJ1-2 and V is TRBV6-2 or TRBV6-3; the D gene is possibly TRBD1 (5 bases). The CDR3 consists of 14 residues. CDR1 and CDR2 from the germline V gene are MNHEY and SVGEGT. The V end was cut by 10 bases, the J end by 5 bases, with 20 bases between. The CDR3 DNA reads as TGTGCCACCGAGAACCGGGACCTGGGGTATGGCTACACCTTC. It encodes CATENRDLGYGYTF.

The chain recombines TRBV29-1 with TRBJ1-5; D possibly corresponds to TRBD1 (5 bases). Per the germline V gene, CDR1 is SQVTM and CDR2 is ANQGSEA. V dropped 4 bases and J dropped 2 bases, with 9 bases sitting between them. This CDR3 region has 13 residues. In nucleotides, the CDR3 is TGCAGCGTTGCGGGGGATGGCAATCAGCCCCAGCATTTT. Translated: CSVAGDGNQPQHF.

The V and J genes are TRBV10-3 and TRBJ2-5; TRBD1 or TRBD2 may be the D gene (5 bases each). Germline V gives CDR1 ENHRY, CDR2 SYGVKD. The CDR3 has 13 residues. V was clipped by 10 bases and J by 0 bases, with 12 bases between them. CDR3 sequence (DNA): TGTGCCACGGCTTGGGGACACCAAGAGACCCAGTACTTC. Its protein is CATAWGHQETQYF.

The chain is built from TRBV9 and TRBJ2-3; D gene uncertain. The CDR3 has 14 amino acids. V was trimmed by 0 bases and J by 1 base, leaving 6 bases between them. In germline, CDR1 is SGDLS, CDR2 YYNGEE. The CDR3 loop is CASSVEWGTDTQYF. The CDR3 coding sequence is TGTGCCAGCAGCGTAGAGTGGGGCACAGATACGCAGTATTTT.

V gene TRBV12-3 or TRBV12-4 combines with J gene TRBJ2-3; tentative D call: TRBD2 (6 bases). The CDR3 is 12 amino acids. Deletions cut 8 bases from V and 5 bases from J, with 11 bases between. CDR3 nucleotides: TGTGCCAGCCGGCGGAGGGAAGATACGCAGTATTTT. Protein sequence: CASRRREDTQYF.

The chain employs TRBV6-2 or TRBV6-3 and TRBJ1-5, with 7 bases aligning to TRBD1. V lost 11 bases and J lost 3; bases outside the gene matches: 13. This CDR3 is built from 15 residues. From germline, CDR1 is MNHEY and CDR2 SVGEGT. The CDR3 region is CAGGPLDRNNQPQHF. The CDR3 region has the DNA TGTGCCGGGGGCCCTTTGGACAGGAACAATCAGCCCCAGCATTTT.

The CDR3 coding sequence is TGTGCCAGCAGTGTAGTGACAGGGGGAACTTTCTTT. The encoded protein is CASSVVTGGTFF. This chain uses TRBV6-1 with TRBJ1-1, with 9 positions matching TRBD1. V shed 4 bases, J shed 12 bases, and the junction held 6 bases outside the gene matches. This CDR3 is built from 12 residues. Germline assignment: CDR1 MNHNS and CDR2 SASEGT.

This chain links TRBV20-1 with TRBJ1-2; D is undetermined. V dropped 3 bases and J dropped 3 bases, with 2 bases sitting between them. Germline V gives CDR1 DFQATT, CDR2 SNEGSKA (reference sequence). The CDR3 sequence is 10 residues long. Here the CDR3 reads CSASHYGYTF. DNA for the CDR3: TGCAGTGCTAGTCACTATGGCTACACCTTC.

The CDR3 protein is CASSPPDSYNEQFF. CDR3 bases: TGTGCCAGCAGCCCACCGGACTCATACAATGAGCAGTTCTTC. The gene calls are TRBV4-2 and TRBJ2-1, with D maybe TRBD2 (5 bases). The CDR3 is 14 residues long. Germline V CDR1 and CDR2: LGHNA, YNFKEQ. V was shortened by 4 bases and J by 4 bases, with 11 bases between the two germline ends.

The CDR3: CASSQVRALTLGDGYTF. For the CDR3, the DNA is TGTGCCAGCAGCCAAGTCAGGGCCCTAACGTTAGGAGATGGCTACACCTTC. This chain joins TRBV3-1 and TRBJ1-2, with D possibly TRBD1 on 5 matching bases. The CDR3 is 17 residues long. The V gene lost 1 base and the J gene lost 6 bases, with 21 bases spanning the gap. The germline gives CDR1 LGHDT, CDR2 YNNKEL (reference sequence). The entire variable domain, with the rest obtained from reference TRBV3-1 and TRBJ1-2, is as follows: DTAVSQTPKYLVTQMGNDKSIKCEQNLGHDTMYWYKQDSKKFLKIMFSYNNKELIINETVPNRFSPKSPDKAHLNLHINSLELGDSAVYFCASSQVRALTLGDGYTFGSGTRLTVV.

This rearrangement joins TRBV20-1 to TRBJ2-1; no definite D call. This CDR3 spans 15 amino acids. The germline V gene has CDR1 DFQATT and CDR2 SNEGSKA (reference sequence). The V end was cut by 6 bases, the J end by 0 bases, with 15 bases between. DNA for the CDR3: TGCAGTGCCCAACTACTGACATTCTCCTACAATGAGCAGTTCTTC. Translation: CSAQLLTFSYNEQFF.

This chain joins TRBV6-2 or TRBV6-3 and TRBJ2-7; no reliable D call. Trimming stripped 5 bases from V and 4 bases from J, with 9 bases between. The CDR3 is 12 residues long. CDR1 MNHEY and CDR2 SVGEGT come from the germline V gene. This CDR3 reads CASSTTPYEQYV. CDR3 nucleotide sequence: TGTGCCAGCAGTACAACACCGTACGAGCAGTACGTC.

Here the CDR3 DNA reads TGCGCCAGCAGCGAAAAACAGGGGAGCTCCTACGAGCAGTACTTC. It codes for CASSEKQGSSYEQYF. The chain employs TRBV5-1 and TRBJ2-7; TRBD1 matches at 7 bases. J gave up 0 bases and V 4 bases, and 7 bases lay outside the gene matches. The CDR3 runs 15 residues. Germline CDR1 and CDR2: SGHRS and YFSETQ.